This entry is about one T cell receptor beta chain. As yet, its antigen is unknown. Per germline, CDR1 SGHTA and CDR2 FQGNSA. V dropped 5 bases and J dropped 1; count of bases not matched to a gene: 8. The CDR3 is 15 residues long. The record originates from a study of T cell repertoires in cytomegalovirus infection. As for the study in general: Evidence of both CMV infection and a matching HLA type came from public TCR beta signatures.

MiXCR was run by TCRdb on the reads, yielding one entry per CDR3 protein. In the table there are just under 500,000 distinct CDR3 sequences, roughly 34% of which are singletons. Study findings and constraints: CMV-specific TCR beta clonotypes restricted by HLA-C were the ones dominating the ex vivo response.

The sequences come from cultured PBMCs, collected from culture after CMV antigen stimulation. The clonotype comes from a human donor in good health (CMV status not recorded). Some clones in this sample may be carry-over from other donors' samples. The chain combines TRBV7-2 with TRBJ2-7, with TRBD1 matching 7 bases. The chain's CDR3 is CASSPGQDRSYEQYF. CDR3 nucleotides: TGTGCCAGCAGCCCAGGACAGGATCGATCCTACGAGCAGTACTTC.